These T cell receptor beta chains were read from a single sample in a study of T cell responses to AZD1222 COVID-19 vaccine. Only in-frame clones appear in the TCRdb table, and some are missing; sequencing was by immunoSEQ multiplex PCR. Altogether roughly 180,000 clones are present, about 94% being singletons, with the ten largest covering 9.2%. Here the sequenced sample was peripheral blood, taken on day 0 of AZD1222 vaccination. These TCRs come from an adult in good health. Both conserved end residues are part of each CDR3. The D gene is left open where the match is weak. A clone size is listed for some rows: how often the clone was seen (once, few, many), or a class if it is expanded.

abundance: .; len: 15; j_gene: TRBJ1-1; v_gene: TRBV27; d_gene: TRBD1; CDR3nt: TGTGCCAGCAGTATACGGACAGGGGGTTACACTGAAGCTTTCTTT; CDR3aa: CASSIRTGGYTEAFF
abundance: .; len: 14; j_gene: TRBJ2-7; v_gene: TRBV28; d_gene: .; CDR3nt: TGTGCCAGCACCCCTTTCCGGATCTCCTACGAGCAGTACTTC; CDR3aa: CASTPFRISYEQYF
abundance: .; len: 15; j_gene: TRBJ2-7; v_gene: TRBV19; d_gene: TRBD1; CDR3nt: TGTGCCAGTAGTGGATACAGGGGGCGCAGCTACGAGCAGTACTTC; CDR3aa: CASSGYRGRSYEQYF
abundance: .; len: 13; j_gene: TRBJ1-2; v_gene: TRBV5-4; d_gene: .; CDR3nt: TGTGCCAGCAGCTCCCGTCAGGGAGATGGCTACACCTTC; CDR3aa: CASSSRQGDGYTF
abundance: .; len: 14; j_gene: TRBJ2-7; v_gene: TRBV9; d_gene: .; CDR3nt: TGTGCCAGCAGCGTAGGTCCCCGCAACTACGAGCAGTACTTC; CDR3aa: CASSVGPRNYEQYF
abundance: .; len: 16; j_gene: TRBJ1-4; v_gene: TRBV4-1; d_gene: .; CDR3nt: TGCGCCAGCAGCCAAGACGGCACCAGAAGGAATGAAAAACTGTTTTTT; CDR3aa: CASSQDGTRRNEKLFF
abundance: .; len: 13; j_gene: TRBJ2-7; v_gene: TRBV9; d_gene: .; CDR3nt: TGTGCCAGCAGCGTAGACCTGGCGAACGAGCAGTACTTC; CDR3aa: CASSVDLANEQYF
abundance: .; len: 12; j_gene: TRBJ1-1; v_gene: TRBV14; d_gene: .; CDR3nt: TGTGCCAGCAGCCACCTCCACACTGAAGCTTTCTTT; CDR3aa: CASSHLHTEAFF
abundance: .; len: 14; j_gene: TRBJ2-3; v_gene: TRBV24-1; d_gene: TRBD2; CDR3nt: TGTGCCACCAGTAGGGCGGGAGGAACAGATACGCAGTATTTT; CDR3aa: CATSRAGGTDTQYF
abundance: .; len: 16; j_gene: TRBJ1-6; v_gene: TRBV2; d_gene: .; CDR3nt: TGTGCCAGCAGTGAAACTGCCTCTCCTGCAAATTCACCCCTCCACTTT; CDR3aa: CASSETASPANSPLHF
abundance: .; len: 15; j_gene: TRBJ2-7; v_gene: TRBV6-5; d_gene: TRBD1; CDR3nt: TGTGCCAGCAGACGGGGACAGACCCTTCACTACGAGCAGTACTTC; CDR3aa: CASRRGQTLHYEQYF
abundance: .; len: 15; j_gene: TRBJ2-7; v_gene: TRBV7-9; d_gene: .; CDR3nt: TGTGCCAGCAGCTTAGAGCGGGTCTCTACCTACGAGCAGTACTTC; CDR3aa: CASSLERVSTYEQYF
abundance: .; len: 16; j_gene: TRBJ2-3; v_gene: TRBV5-6; d_gene: TRBD1; CDR3nt: TGTGCCAGCAGCTTGGGAGACAGGGTTGTAGGAGATACGCAGTATTTT; CDR3aa: CASSLGDRVVGDTQYF
abundance: .; len: 12; j_gene: TRBJ2-4; v_gene: TRBV6-5; d_gene: .; CDR3nt: TGTGCCAGCAGGTCCGGAATAAACATTCAGTACTTC; CDR3aa: CASRSGINIQYF
abundance: .; len: 16; j_gene: TRBJ2-1; v_gene: TRBV6-2/TRBV6-3; d_gene: TRBD2; CDR3nt: TGTGCCAGCAGCCGGCCTAGCGGGAGATCCCACAATGAGCAGTTCTTC; CDR3aa: CASSRPSGRSHNEQFF
abundance: .; len: 16; j_gene: TRBJ1-5; v_gene: TRBV19; d_gene: .; CDR3nt: TGTGCCAGTAGTATACCTACAGGGCTGCGCAATCAGCCCCAGCATTTT; CDR3aa: CASSIPTGLRNQPQHF
abundance: .; len: 16; j_gene: TRBJ2-4; v_gene: TRBV11-2; d_gene: TRBD2; CDR3nt: TGTGCCAGCAGCTTGCTAGCGGGAGGGCCAGCTGGCATTCAGTACTTC; CDR3aa: CASSLLAGGPAGIQYF
abundance: .; len: 10; j_gene: TRBJ2-2; v_gene: TRBV29-1; d_gene: .; CDR3nt: TGCAGCGTCCTGTTCGGGGAGCTGTTTTTT; CDR3aa: CSVLFGELFF
abundance: .; len: 13; j_gene: TRBJ1-1; v_gene: TRBV19; d_gene: .; CDR3nt: TGTGCCAGTCGGGCCCACGGAGGTACTGAAGCTTTCTTT; CDR3aa: CASRAHGGTEAFF
abundance: .; len: 15; j_gene: TRBJ1-2; v_gene: TRBV28; d_gene: .; CDR3nt: TGTGCCAGCAGTTTAGGGCGGGGGATGGGGCTAGGCTACACCTTC; CDR3aa: CASSLGRGMGLGYTF
abundance: .; len: 16; j_gene: TRBJ1-4; v_gene: TRBV7-9; d_gene: TRBD1; CDR3nt: TGTGCCAGCAGCTCGGGACAGGGCGCCAACGGGGGAAAACTGTTTTTT; CDR3aa: CASSSGQGANGGKLFF
abundance: .; len: 14; j_gene: TRBJ1-2; v_gene: TRBV5-4; d_gene: .; CDR3nt: TGTGCCAGCAGCTTGGCGGGGGTTAACTATGGCTACACCTTC; CDR3aa: CASSLAGVNYGYTF
abundance: .; len: 12; j_gene: TRBJ2-3; v_gene: TRBV29-1; d_gene: .; CDR3nt: TGCAGCGTTGGGGCTGGCACAGATACGCAGTATTTT; CDR3aa: CSVGAGTDTQYF
abundance: .; len: 14; j_gene: TRBJ2-7; v_gene: TRBV4-1; d_gene: .; CDR3nt: TGCGCCAGCAGCCAAGACGGGCCGGGGCGCGAGCAGTACTTC; CDR3aa: CASSQDGPGREQYF
abundance: .; len: 12; j_gene: TRBJ1-2; v_gene: TRBV7-9; d_gene: .; CDR3nt: TGTGCCAGCAGCTTCCCCAGCTATGGCTACACCTTC; CDR3aa: CASSFPSYGYTF
abundance: .; len: 15; j_gene: TRBJ1-5; v_gene: TRBV6-2/TRBV6-3; d_gene: .; CDR3nt: TGTGCCAGCAGTTACGGAAGCCCAGAGAGTCAGCCCCAGCATTTT; CDR3aa: CASSYGSPESQPQHF
abundance: .; len: 14; j_gene: TRBJ1-4; v_gene: TRBV4-1; d_gene: .; CDR3nt: TGCGCCAGCAGCGGGCATACGACTAATGAAAAACTGTTTTTT; CDR3aa: CASSGHTTNEKLFF
abundance: .; len: 12; j_gene: TRBJ1-2; v_gene: TRBV19; d_gene: .; CDR3nt: TGTGCCACGTTAGACAGATACTATGGCTACACCTTC; CDR3aa: CATLDRYYGYTF
abundance: .; len: 14; j_gene: TRBJ1-1; v_gene: TRBV28; d_gene: .; CDR3nt: TGTGCCAGCAGCGAGGGACGGAAGAACACTGAAGCTTTCTTT; CDR3aa: CASSEGRKNTEAFF
abundance: once; len: 14; j_gene: TRBJ1-6; v_gene: TRBV27; d_gene: .; CDR3nt: TGTGCCAGCAGTTTCGGCAGGGTCGATTCACCCCTCCACTTT; CDR3aa: CASSFGRVDSPLHF
abundance: once; len: 15; j_gene: TRBJ1-2; v_gene: TRBV3-1/TRBV3-2; d_gene: .; CDR3nt: TGTGCCAGCAGCCCCGCCGCCCGGAAGTGGTATGGCTACACCTTC; CDR3aa: CASSPAARKWYGYTF
abundance: few; len: 13; j_gene: TRBJ1-2; v_gene: TRBV3-1/TRBV3-2; d_gene: .; CDR3nt: TGTGCCAGCAGCCAGGACATAAACTATGGCTACACCTTC; CDR3aa: CASSQDINYGYTF
abundance: .; len: 19; j_gene: TRBJ2-1; v_gene: TRBV29-1; d_gene: TRBD2; CDR3nt: TGCAGCGTTGACATAAACAGTCCGCTTCGACTAGCGGGTTACAATGAGCAGTTCTTC; CDR3aa: CSVDINSPLRLAGYNEQFF
abundance: .; len: 10; j_gene: TRBJ2-1; v_gene: TRBV2; d_gene: .; CDR3nt: TGTGCCAGCATGGGACGGGAGCAGTTCTTC; CDR3aa: CASMGREQFF
abundance: .; len: 16; j_gene: TRBJ1-1; v_gene: TRBV7-8; d_gene: TRBD1; CDR3nt: TGTGCCAGCAGCCATAAGACTGGGACAGGGGGGACTGAAGCTTTCTTT; CDR3aa: CASSHKTGTGGTEAFF
abundance: few; len: 13; j_gene: TRBJ1-3; v_gene: TRBV9; d_gene: .; CDR3nt: TGTGCCAGCAGCGTAGCCCCTGGAAACACCATATATTTT; CDR3aa: CASSVAPGNTIYF
abundance: .; len: 14; j_gene: TRBJ2-5; v_gene: TRBV11-2; d_gene: .; CDR3nt: TGTGCCAGCAGCGGCAGGGGCTACCAAGAGACCCAGTACTTC; CDR3aa: CASSGRGYQETQYF
abundance: .; len: 15; j_gene: TRBJ1-6; v_gene: TRBV6-5; d_gene: .; CDR3nt: TGTGCCAGCAGAGTCTCTGGGGCCTATAATTCACCCCTCCACTTT; CDR3aa: CASRVSGAYNSPLHF
abundance: .; len: 15; j_gene: TRBJ1-5; v_gene: TRBV20-1; d_gene: .; CDR3nt: TGCAGTGCTAGTGCGGTCAGTTATAGCAATCAGCCCCAGCATTTT; CDR3aa: CSASAVSYSNQPQHF
abundance: .; len: 19; j_gene: TRBJ1-5; v_gene: TRBV21-1; d_gene: .; CDR3nt: TGTGCCAGCAGCAAAGGGGGGACAGGGGGTATTTATAGCAATCAGCCCCAGCATTTT; CDR3aa: CASSKGGTGGIYSNQPQHF
abundance: .; len: 16; j_gene: TRBJ2-2; v_gene: TRBV9; d_gene: TRBD1; CDR3nt: TGTGCCAGCACCGTTGGGACAGGGGGGAACACCGGGGAGCTGTTTTTT; CDR3aa: CASTVGTGGNTGELFF
abundance: .; len: 14; j_gene: TRBJ1-5; v_gene: TRBV9; d_gene: .; CDR3nt: TGTGCCAGCAGCGTAGGGGACCCGAATCAGCCCCAGCATTTT; CDR3aa: CASSVGDPNQPQHF
abundance: .; len: 15; j_gene: TRBJ2-5; v_gene: TRBV19; d_gene: .; CDR3nt: TGTGCCAGTAGTATGCAATCCGGGATCCAAGAGACCCAGTACTTC; CDR3aa: CASSMQSGIQETQYF
abundance: .; len: 15; j_gene: TRBJ1-5; v_gene: TRBV4-3; d_gene: .; CDR3nt: TGCGCCAGCAGCCAAGAAGGACTGGGAGCCCAGCCCCAGCATTTT; CDR3aa: CASSQEGLGAQPQHF
abundance: .; len: 15; j_gene: TRBJ2-1; v_gene: TRBV4-1; d_gene: .; CDR3nt: TGCGCCAGCAGCCAAGTCGCAAGGCCCTACAATGAGCAGTTCTTC; CDR3aa: CASSQVARPYNEQFF
abundance: few; len: 18; j_gene: TRBJ1-4; v_gene: TRBV18; d_gene: .; CDR3nt: TGTGCCAGCTCACCCCGACAAGGGCATCTCCTTTATAGTGAAAAACTGTTTTTT; CDR3aa: CASSPRQGHLLYSEKLFF